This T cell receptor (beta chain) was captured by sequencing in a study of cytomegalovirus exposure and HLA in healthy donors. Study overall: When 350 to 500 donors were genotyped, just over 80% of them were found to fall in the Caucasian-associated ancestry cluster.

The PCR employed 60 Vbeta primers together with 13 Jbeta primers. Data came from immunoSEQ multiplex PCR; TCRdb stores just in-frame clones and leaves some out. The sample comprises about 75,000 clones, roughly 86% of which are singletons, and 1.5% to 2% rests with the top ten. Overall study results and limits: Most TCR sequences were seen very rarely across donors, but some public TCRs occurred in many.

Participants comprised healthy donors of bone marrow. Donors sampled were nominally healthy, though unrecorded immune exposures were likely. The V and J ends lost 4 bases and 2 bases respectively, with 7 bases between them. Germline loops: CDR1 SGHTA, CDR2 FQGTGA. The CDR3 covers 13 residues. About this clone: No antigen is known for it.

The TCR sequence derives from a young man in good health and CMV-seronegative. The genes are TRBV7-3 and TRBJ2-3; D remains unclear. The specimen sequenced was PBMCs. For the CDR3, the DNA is TGTGCCAGCAGCTATACTTACACAGATACGCAGTATTTT. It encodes CASSYTYTDTQYF.